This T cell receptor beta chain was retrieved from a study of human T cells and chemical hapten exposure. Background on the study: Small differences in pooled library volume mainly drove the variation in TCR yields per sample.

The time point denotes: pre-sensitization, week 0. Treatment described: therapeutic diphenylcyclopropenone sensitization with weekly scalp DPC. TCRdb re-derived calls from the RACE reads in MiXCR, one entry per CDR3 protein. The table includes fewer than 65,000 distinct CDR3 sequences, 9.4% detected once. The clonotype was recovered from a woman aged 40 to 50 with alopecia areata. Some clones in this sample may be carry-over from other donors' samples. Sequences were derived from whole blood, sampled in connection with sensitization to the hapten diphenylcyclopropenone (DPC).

CDR3 bases: TGTGCCCCCCTCGCACGGGTGTACTTC. Its translation: CAPLARVYF. The gene calls are TRBV7-2 and TRBJ2-7; D is unclear. V was shortened by 11 bases and J by 12 bases, with 14 bases between the two germline ends. Germline lookup yields CDR1 SGHTA and CDR2 FQGNSA. This CDR3 comprises 9 residues.